This T cell receptor beta chain was sequenced in a study of T cell repertoires in cytomegalovirus infection (dated by TCRdb to 2018 to 2020). About the full investigation: Donor HLA type was relevant to the analysis, because carriage of CMV infection together with the matching HLA type was indicated by public TCR beta signatures.

Broader findings and caveats from the paper: Cumulative frequency of public TCR beta family members discriminated carriers of CMV infection plus the relevant HLA type in this cohort and an independent 352-donor cohort. In the ex vivo response, HLA-C-restricted CMV-specific TCR beta clonotypes were dominant, and in two of eight donors the single most frequent clonotype came from this HLA-C-restricted group.

TCRdb shows the sequencer as Illumina HiSeq 1500. TCRdb handled the public reads itself, with Q25 trimming in fastp and clone calling in MiXCR, and kept productive beta chains. Every distinct CDR3 protein forms one entry, paired with its most common genes and DNA. This sample is represented by approximately 170,000 distinct CDR3 sequences; over 13% of them were singletons. In total, the top ten clones hold 25% to 30% of the sample. A word on this clonotype: Its cognate antigen has yet to be identified. Base qualities are not recorded, but no much larger clone differs from it by a single base.

Material: PBMCs. The sequence was obtained from a human donor in good health (CMV status not recorded). Some clones in this sample may be carry-over from other donors' samples.

The DNA sequence is TGCGCCAGCAGTCCTCCCCGGACTAGCGGGCATAAGATGGGCAAAAACATTCAGTACTTC. It encodes CASSPPRTSGHKMGKNIQYF. In this chain, TRBV23-1 is recombined with TRBJ2-4; 11 bases in the middle match TRBD2. TRBV23-1 is an ORF, with its function uncertain. The CDR3 starts with the cysteine, ends with the phenylalanine, and has 20 residues. The CDR3 DNA has 60 bases and is translated from base 1. Here V drops 4 bases and J drops 3 bases, and the junction holds 17 bases not matched to any gene.